Each of the 29 T cell receptor beta chains below was sequenced from the same sample in a study of neoadjuvant anti-PD-1 for oral cavity cancer. Here immunoSEQ multiplex PCR was the method, and the copy in TCRdb shows in-frame clones only, minus some. In the table there are tens of thousands of clones, about 25% of which are singletons. Regarding time point: after neoadjuvant nivolumab, at surgical resection. This specimen was tumor tissue, taken after nivolumab (anti-PD-1) treatment. Receptors originate from a person aged 35-80 years with oral cavity squamous cell carcinoma.

This clone was picked up a small number of times. The genes are TRBV19 and TRBJ1-1; 7 bases are shared with TRBD1. Germline V lookup: CDR1 LNHDA, CDR2 SQIVND (reference sequence). The J segment lost 1 base and the V segment lost 7 bases, leaving 12 bases of the junction unmatched. The CDR3 contains 16 residues. The CDR3 DNA reads as TGTGCCAGTACCCCCCAAGGTCAGGGGGGGAACACTGAAGCTTTCTTT. This codes for CASTPQGQGGNTEAFF.

The count of this clone is one. CDR3 nucleotides: TGTGCCAGCTCACCCACAGGGGGAGGTGAAAAACTGTTTTTT. Its translation: CASSPTGGGEKLFF. The chain links TRBV18 to TRBJ1-4, with 8 bases that match TRBD1. Germline loops: CDR1 KGHSH, CDR2 LQKENI. This CDR3 spans 14 amino acids. Trimming cost V 3 bases and J 7 bases; bases outside gene matches: 4. Supplemented by reference TRBV18 and TRBJ1-4, the full variable domain reads NAGVMQNPRHLVRRRGQEARLRCSPMKGHSHVYWYRQLPEEGLKFMVYLQKENIIDESGMPKERFSAEFPKEGPSILRIQQVVRGDSAAYFCASSPTGGGEKLFFGSGTQLSVL.

The V call is TRBV9, the J call TRBJ1-2; TRBD1 aligns across 10 bases. Germline values: CDR1 SGDLS, CDR2 YYNGEE. Trimming at V came to 0 bases and at J to 0 bases, leaving 14 bases not matched to a gene. The CDR3 contains 20 residues. The CDR3 nucleotides read TGTGCCAGCAGCGTAGGACAGGGGGCGATACGACCAACAACTAACTATGGCTACACCTTC. Its protein product is CASSVGQGAIRPTTNYGYTF.

The chain is built from TRBV11-2 and TRBJ2-5; 7 bases are a match to TRBD1. The CDR3 runs 15 residues. V was clipped by 5 bases and J by 5 bases; unmatched bases: 11. The germline gives CDR1 SGHAT, CDR2 FQNNGV. The CDR3 reads CASSPPRGGIETQYF. The CDR3 DNA is TGTGCCAGCAGCCCCCCGCGAGGGGGCATTGAGACCCAGTACTTC.

This clone was seen a handful of times. V gene TRBV27 combines with J gene TRBJ1-2; TRBD1 matches 10 bases. This CDR3 region has 13 residues. Trimming cost V 5 bases and J 3 bases; bases outside gene matches: 0. CDR1 and CDR2 (germline): MNHEY, SMNVEV (reference sequence). CDR3 amino acids: CASSGQGDYGYTF. The CDR3 DNA sequence: TGTGCCAGCAGTGGACAGGGGGACTATGGCTACACCTTC.

The V gene is TRBV10-3, the J gene TRBJ1-5; the match to TRBD1 covers 9 bases. Looked up from germline, CDR1 is ENHRY and CDR2 is SYGVKD. With 6 bases clipped from V and 4 bases from J, the junction kept 4 bases outside the gene matches. The CDR3 extends over 14 amino acids. The CDR3 bases are TGTGCCATCAGGAGGACAGGGGCTAATCAGCCCCAGCATTTT. Protein sequence: CAIRRTGANQPQHF.

The genes are TRBV4-2 and TRBJ2-7; maybe TRBD2 (7 bases). The CDR3 length is 17 residues. The V and J ends lost 4 bases and 1 base respectively, with 20 bases between them. CDR1 is LGHNA and CDR2 is YNFKEQ in the germline V gene. This CDR3 reads CASSLRPGGGGSYEQYF. DNA for the CDR3: TGTGCCAGCAGCCTCCGACCCGGAGGGGGGGGTTCCTACGAGCAGTACTTC.

In its sample, this clone was seen a few times. CDR3: CASSRAVSGNTIYF. In nucleotides, the CDR3 is TGTGCCAGTTCCCGGGCGGTCTCTGGAAACACCATATATTTT. J is TRBJ1-3 and V is TRBV19; no reliable D call. V lost 8 bases to trimming and J lost 0 bases, with 11 bases between them. The germline CDR1 and CDR2 sequences are LNHDA and SQIVND (reference sequence). The CDR3 is 14 residues long.

As concerns this clone: Other DNA sequences in the same sample also yield this CDR3. This sequence joins TRBV9 and TRBJ2-7; D may correspond to TRBD1 or TRBD2 (5 bases each). Germline assignment: CDR1 SGDLS and CDR2 YYNGEE. The germline V and J ends were trimmed by 3 bases and 3 bases, with 7 bases remaining between them. The CDR3 contains 12 residues. The CDR3 is CASSGDGYEQYF. The CDR3 DNA sequence: TGTGCCAGCAGCGGGGACGGCTACGAGCAGTACTTC.

The CDR3 loop is CASSYNYYGGYTF. DNA for the CDR3: TGTGCCAGCAGTTACAACTACTATGGTGGCTACACCTTC. This chain joins TRBV6-6 and TRBJ1-2; no clear D gene. V lost 2 bases and J lost 7, with 11 bases in between. The CDR3 extends over 13 amino acids. CDR1 MNHNY and CDR2 SVGAGI come from the germline V gene (reference sequence).

The chain has TRBV6-5 and TRBJ1-3; no firm D call. The CDR3 sequence is 14 residues long. Per germline, CDR1 MNHEY and CDR2 SVGAGI. V lost 8 bases and J 0 bases, leaving 11 bases between the germline ends. CDR3 sequence reads: CASSAGPSGNTIYF. CDR3 coding DNA: TGTGCCAGCTCGGCAGGACCCTCTGGAAACACCATATATTTT.

This chain links TRBV4-1 with TRBJ1-4, with 7 positions matching TRBD1. V lost 5 bases, J lost 9 bases, and 9 bases stayed unmatched. Germline CDR1 is MGHRA and CDR2 is YSYEKL. This CDR3 is built from 14 residues. The CDR3 nucleotides read TGCGCCAGCAGCGATCCGGGACAGTCGAAAAAACTGTTTTTT. This sequence encodes CASSDPGQSKKLFF.

A few counts support this clone. The rearrangement links TRBV6-4 to TRBJ2-5; the D gene is possibly TRBD2 (6 bases). V lost 3 bases, J lost 5 bases, and 13 bases lay in between. Germline V gene sequence: CDR1 MRHNA, CDR2 SNTAGT. The CDR3 consists of 14 residues. The CDR3 loop reads CASSESSERETQYF. The CDR3 DNA follows: TGTGCCAGCAGTGAGTCTAGCGAGCGTGAGACCCAGTACTTC.

CDR3 in DNA: TGTGCCAGCAGCCCCACTAGCGGTAGCTCCTACGAGCAGTACTTC. The encoded protein is CASSPTSGSSYEQYF. This chain uses TRBV7-3 with TRBJ2-7; 8 bases match TRBD2. V lost 5 bases, J lost 0 bases, and 6 bases stayed unmatched. The CDR3 has 15 amino acids. Germline V gene sequence: CDR1 SGHTA, CDR2 FQGTGA. Full variable domain (rest looked up from reference TRBV7-3 and TRBJ2-7): GAGVSQTPSNKVTEKGKYVELRCDPISGHTALYWYRQSLGQGPEFLIYFQGTGAADDSGLPNDRFFAVRPEGSVSTLKIQRTERGDSAVYLCASSPTSGSSYEQYFGPGTRLTVT.

The rearrangement joins TRBV7-3 to TRBJ1-1; 8 nucleotides align to TRBD1. The CDR3 sequence is 14 residues long. Per germline, CDR1 SGHTA and CDR2 FQGTGA. V gave up 2 bases and J gave up 4 bases; unmatched junction bases: 3. DNA of the CDR3: TGTGCCAGCAGCTTAGTGACAGGGGTCACTGAAGCTTTCTTT. Residues: CASSLVTGVTEAFF. Full variable domain (remainder filled in from reference TRBV7-3 and TRBJ1-1): GAGVSQTPSNKVTEKGKYVELRCDPISGHTALYWYRQSLGQGPEFLIYFQGTGAADDSGLPNDRFFAVRPEGSVSTLKIQRTERGDSAVYLCASSLVTGVTEAFFGQGTRLTVV.

This clone was seen a handful of times. The chain links TRBV5-4 to TRBJ2-1; 8 bases agree with TRBD1. This CDR3 is built from 15 residues. Germline CDR1 SGHNT, CDR2 YYREEE (reference sequence). With 2 bases clipped from V and 10 bases from J, the junction kept 11 bases outside the gene matches. The CDR3: CASSLPGQGFGEQFF. The CDR3 DNA reads TGTGCCAGCAGCTTACCTGGACAGGGTTTCGGCGAGCAGTTCTTC.

This clone was detected only a few times. CDR3 amino acids: CAWSQVSTDTQYF. The CDR3 DNA follows: TGTGCCTGGAGTCAGGTTAGCACAGATACGCAGTATTTT. V and J are TRBV30 and TRBJ2-3; D is uncertain. The V gene lost 2 bases and the J gene lost 0 bases, with 6 bases spanning the gap. The CDR3 runs 13 residues. Per the germline V gene, CDR1 is GTSNPN and CDR2 is SVGIG (reference sequence).

This clone was counted a single time. The chain carries TRBV5-1 and TRBJ1-2; 8 bases align to TRBD1. V dropped 0 bases and J dropped 4; count of bases not matched to a gene: 11. The germline V gene has CDR1 SGHRS and CDR2 YFSETQ. The CDR3 consists of 17 residues. The CDR3 reads CASSLGDSQGATYGYTF. The CDR3 coding sequence is TGCGCCAGCAGCTTGGGAGATAGCCAGGGGGCGACCTATGGCTACACCTTC.

In this sample, this clone turned up many times. An end of the junction differs from the germline gene, which may be a read error. The rearrangement joins TRBV30 to TRBJ2-2, with TRBD2 matching over 8 bases. The germline CDR1 and CDR2 sequences are GTSNPN and SVGIG (reference sequence). The CDR3 spans 10 residues. CDR3 sequence (DNA): TGTGCCTGGGAACGGGGGGGGCTGTTTTTT. It is translated as CAWERGGLFF.

This clone was picked up many times. The chain uses TRBV25-1 and TRBJ1-1; D call uncertain. CDR3 length equals 13 residues. The V end was cut by 2 bases, the J end by 1 base, with 5 bases between. The germline V gene has CDR1 MGHDK and CDR2 SYGVNS. CDR3 region: CASSEAANTEAFF. The DNA of the CDR3 is TGTGCCAGCAGTGAAGCGGCGAACACTGAAGCTTTCTTT.

V usage is TRBV5-6 and J usage is TRBJ2-5, with 11 bases lining up with TRBD1. The V gene end was trimmed by 2 bases and the J gene end by 2 bases; junction bases not matched to a gene: 2. Germline V gives CDR1 SGHDT, CDR2 YYEEEE. This CDR3 region has 15 residues. In DNA, the CDR3 is TGTGCCAGCAGCTTCCGGGACAGGGGGCAAGAGACCCAGTACTTC. This gives the protein CASSFRDRGQETQYF.

The V gene is TRBV5-1, the J gene TRBJ1-4; weak D call: TRBD1 (5 bases). In germline, CDR1 is SGHRS, CDR2 YFSETQ. The CDR3 extends over 14 amino acids. Deletions cut 1 base from V and 3 bases from J, with 7 bases between. CDR3 DNA sequence: TGCGCCAGCAGCTTGATAGGGGCTAATGAAAAACTGTTTTTT. Translated, it gives CASSLIGANEKLFF.

This clone was counted many times. The chain has TRBV6-1 and TRBJ2-7; no clear D gene. Per germline, CDR1 MNHNS and CDR2 SASEGT. Deletions cut 3 bases from V and 2 bases from J, with 5 bases between. The CDR3 runs 12 residues. CDR3 DNA sequence: TGTGCCAGCAGTGATCTGACCTACGAGCAGTACTTC. This gives the protein CASSDLTYEQYF.

This clone was detected a few times. The chain has TRBV11-3 and TRBJ2-7; 7 nucleotides agree with TRBD1. This CDR3 is 13 amino acids long. After removal of 3 bases from V and 6 bases from J, the junction contained 5 bases not matched to a gene. Germline CDR1 is SGHNT and CDR2 is YENEEA. The CDR3 protein is CASSFTGDSEQYF. The CDR3 DNA is TGTGCCAGCAGCTTTACAGGGGACAGCGAGCAGTACTTC.

Notes on this clone: The same CDR3 can be traced to other DNA sequences in this sample. V gene TRBV10-3 combines with J gene TRBJ1-2; D is unresolved. The ends were cut back, 3 bases at V and 8 bases at J, with 7 bases in the middle. There are 11 residues in the CDR3. The germline gives CDR1 ENHRY, CDR2 SYGVKD. Here the CDR3 reads CAISDVGGYTF. CDR3 nucleotides: TGTGCCATCAGTGATGTCGGAGGCTACACCTTC.

This clone was recorded a few times. The V and J genes are TRBV7-9 and TRBJ1-1; the D is unclear. The CDR3 has 13 residues. The germline V gene encodes CDR1 SEHNR and CDR2 FQNEAQ (reference sequence). The V gene lost 6 bases and the J gene lost 11 bases, with 19 bases spanning the gap. Here the CDR3 reads CASRSGSLTRAFF. In DNA form, the CDR3 reads TGTGCCAGCAGGTCGGGATCCCTTACCCGCGCTTTCTTT.

The CDR3 region is CASSLDILQETQYF. The CDR3 DNA is TGCGCCAGCAGCCTGGACATCCTCCAAGAGACCCAGTACTTC. The chain joins TRBV5-1 to TRBJ2-5; tentative D call: TRBD1 (5 bases). Germline V gives CDR1 SGHRS, CDR2 YFSETQ. V was shortened by 4 bases and J by 1 base, with 11 bases between the two germline ends. The CDR3 covers 14 residues.

The J gene is TRBJ2-7, the V gene TRBV7-6; the D gene could be TRBD1 or TRBD2 (5 bases each). The CDR3 sequence is 15 residues long. V was cut by 2 bases and J by 3 bases, with 14 bases left in between. CDR1 and CDR2 from the germline V gene are SGHVS and FNYEAQ. CDR3 coding DNA: TGTGCCAGCAGCTTAAGGGACGCAACACTCTACGAGCAGTACTTC. Protein: CASSLRDATLYEQYF.

The chain links TRBV11-2 to TRBJ2-1; 13 bases agree with TRBD2. The ends lost 5 bases at V and 7 bases at J; junction bases unmatched: 8. The CDR3 covers 16 residues. Per the germline V gene, CDR1 is SGHAT and CDR2 is FQNNGV. The CDR3 DNA reads TGTGCCAGCAGCCCAGGGACTAGCGGGGTGGGAAATGAGCAGTTCTTC. As protein: CASSPGTSGVGNEQFF. Full variable domain (missing parts from reference TRBV11-2 and TRBJ2-1): EAGVAQSPRYKIIEKRQSVAFWCNPISGHATLYWYQQILGQGPKLLIQFQNNGVVDDSQLPKDRFSAERLKGVDSTLKIQPAKLEDSAVYLCASSPGTSGVGNEQFFGPGTRLTVL.